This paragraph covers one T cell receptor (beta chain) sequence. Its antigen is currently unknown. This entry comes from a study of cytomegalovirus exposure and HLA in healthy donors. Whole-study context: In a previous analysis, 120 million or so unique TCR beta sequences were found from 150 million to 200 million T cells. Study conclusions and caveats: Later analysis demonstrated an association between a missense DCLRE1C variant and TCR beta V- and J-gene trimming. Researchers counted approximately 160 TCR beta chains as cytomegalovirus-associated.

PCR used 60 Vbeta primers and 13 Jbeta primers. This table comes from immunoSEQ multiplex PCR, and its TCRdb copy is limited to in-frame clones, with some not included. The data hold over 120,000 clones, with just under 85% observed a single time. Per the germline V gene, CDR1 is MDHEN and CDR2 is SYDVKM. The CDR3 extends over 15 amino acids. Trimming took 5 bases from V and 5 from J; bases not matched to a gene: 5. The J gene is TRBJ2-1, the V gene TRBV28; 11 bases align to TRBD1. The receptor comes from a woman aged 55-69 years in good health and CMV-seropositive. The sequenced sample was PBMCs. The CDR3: CASSLGQGGNNEQFF. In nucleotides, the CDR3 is TGTGCCAGCAGTCTGGGACAGGGGGGAAACAATGAGCAGTTCTTC.